This T cell receptor beta chain was captured by sequencing in a study of identical twins. Findings and limits, study-wide: The study found excess low generation probability among twin-shared out-of-frame alpha sequences.

This clonotype was seen a handful of times. Its antigen is not identified. MiXCR, run by TCRdb on the 5' RACE reads, gives a single entry per CDR3 protein. This table holds around 680,000 distinct CDR3 sequences, 8.5% to 9.5% found once. There are 15 residues in the CDR3. J lost 3 bases, V lost 0 bases, and 3 bases had no gene match. Germline V gene lookup returns CDR1 SNHLY and CDR2 FYNNEI. The same sample was also studied in work on yellow fever vaccine responses in identical twins. Per that paper: Reportedly, the response of twins' T cells to the vaccine seemed partly convergent, partly personalized.

The sample taken for sequencing was PBMCs. The TCR was taken from a woman under 30 in good health. The V gene is TRBV2, the J gene TRBJ2-5, with 8 bases lining up with TRBD1. CDR3 region: CASSEARGQEETQYF. CDR3 DNA: TGTGCCAGCAGTGAAGCGCGGGGACAGGAAGAGACCCAGTACTTC. The full variable domain, its missing parts supplied by reference TRBV2 and TRBJ2-5, is EPEVTQTPSHQVTQMGQEVILRCVPISNHLYFYWYRQILGQKVEFLVSFYNNEISEKSEIFDDQFSVERPDGSNFTLKIRSTKLEDSAMYFCASSEARGQEETQYFGPGTRLLVL.